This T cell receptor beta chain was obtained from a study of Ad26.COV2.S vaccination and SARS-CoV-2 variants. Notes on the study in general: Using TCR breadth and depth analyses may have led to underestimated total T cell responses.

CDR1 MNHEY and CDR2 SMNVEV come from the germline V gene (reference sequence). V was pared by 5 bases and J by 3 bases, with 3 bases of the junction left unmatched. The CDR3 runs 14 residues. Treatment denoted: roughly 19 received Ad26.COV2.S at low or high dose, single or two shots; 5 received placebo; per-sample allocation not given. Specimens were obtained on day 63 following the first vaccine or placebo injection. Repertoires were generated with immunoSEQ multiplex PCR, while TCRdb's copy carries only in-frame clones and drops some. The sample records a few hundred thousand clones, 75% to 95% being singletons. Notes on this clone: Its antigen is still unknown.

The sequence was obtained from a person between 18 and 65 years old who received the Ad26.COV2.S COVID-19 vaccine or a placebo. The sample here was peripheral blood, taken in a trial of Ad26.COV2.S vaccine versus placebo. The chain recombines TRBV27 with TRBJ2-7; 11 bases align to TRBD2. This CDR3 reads CASSDGTSGYEQYF. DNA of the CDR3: TGTGCCAGCAGTGACGGGACTAGCGGCTACGAGCAGTACTTC.